The present T cell receptor (beta chain) was sequenced within a study of blood T cell repertoires in COVID-19 (dated by TCRdb to 2018 to 2020). A note on the overall study: Samples covering the acute and convalescent phases of COVID-19 were provided by collaborators in the United States, Italy and Spain. Samples came from the ongoing ImmuneRACE study (first 160 participants) plus 1,254 subjects from 6 global collaborators. A freely available public database, intended as a resource for researchers studying the immune response to SARS-CoV-2, is where the repertoires were released. A de-identified subject ID, COVID-19 status, age in years and sex were almost always included in the sample metadata. The prospective study material was composed of cDNA or gDNA derived from T cells, B-cell-depleted T cells, or PBMCs. Where available, HLA class I and class II types were obtained from metadata supplied by the sample provider rather than from assay-based typing. Subjects who had been exposed to COVID-19, were actively infected with it, or had recovered from it provided the deeply sampled blood TCRbeta repertoires that made up the dataset.

Only a few counts were recorded for this clone. Its antigen is unknown. Base qualities were left out, and no much larger clone turns up one base away. Inclusive of the bounding cysteine and phenylalanine, the CDR3 is 14 residues long. The kept DNA is CDR3 alone, 42 bases in frame from the first base. V was cut back by 8 bases and J by 6 bases, leaving a gap of 16 bases between them. Sequences MNHNY (CDR1) and SVGAGI (CDR2) are obtained from the germline V gene (reference sequence). General conclusions and limits of the study: The quantity of clinical and demographic metadata differed by source and by participant and was supplied without curation.

The collaborating institutions used their own protocols to collect whole blood in K2EDTA tubes. For TCRbeta analysis, collaborators shipped samples in one of three forms: frozen whole blood, isolated PBMCs, or DNA extracted from either of those sample types. TCRbeta CDR3 regions were amplified from genomic DNA using the immunoSEQ Assay, a bias-controlled multiplex PCR. The original pipeline was this. The number of nucleated cells in each sample was estimated from the amplification of reference gene primers within the assay. To quantify the absolute abundance of each unique TCRbeta CDR3 rearrangement, sequence reads were collapsed and filtered. For each sample, productive Simpson clonality was calculated as the square root of Simpson's diversity index over productive rearrangements. Imported from immuneACCESS, the table was reduced by TCRdb to in-frame sequences with V and J called. These copies leave out some clones; in studies compared against another copy, an unresolved V gene accounts for under half, and the cause of the remainder is not known. From that table come the V and J calls and clone size; the DNA was used to work out D and trimming. The sample includes more than 40,000 clones, with around 85% observed a single time. The ten most abundant clones make up about 4.1% of the sample.

The sequence is built from TRBV6-6 and TRBJ2-2; a tentative D call is TRBD1 (5 bases match). The receptor was derived from a man between 50 and 59 years old with active COVID-19. The sequencing sample was made of peripheral blood. The CDR3 corresponds to CASAGLGASGELFF. The DNA sequence is as follows: TGTGCCAGCGCCGGTCTTGGGGCTTCCGGGGAGCTGTTTTTT.